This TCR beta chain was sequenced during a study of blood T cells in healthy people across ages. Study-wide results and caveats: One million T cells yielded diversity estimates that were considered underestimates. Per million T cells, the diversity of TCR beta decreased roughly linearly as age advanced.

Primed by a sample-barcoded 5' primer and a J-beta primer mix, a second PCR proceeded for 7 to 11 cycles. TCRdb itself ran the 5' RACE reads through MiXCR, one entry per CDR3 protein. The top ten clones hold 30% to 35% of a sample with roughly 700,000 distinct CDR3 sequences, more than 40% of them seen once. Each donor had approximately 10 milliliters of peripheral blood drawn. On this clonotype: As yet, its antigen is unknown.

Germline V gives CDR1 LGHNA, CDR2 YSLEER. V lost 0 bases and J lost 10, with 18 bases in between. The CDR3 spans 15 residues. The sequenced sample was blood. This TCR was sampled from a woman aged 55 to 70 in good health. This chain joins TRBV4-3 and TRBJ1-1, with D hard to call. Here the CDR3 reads CASSQDRDIALGAFF. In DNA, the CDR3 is TGCGCCAGCAGCCAAGATCGCGATATCGCCCTGGGAGCTTTCTTT.